Sequencing of this T cell receptor (beta chain) was carried out in a study of blood T cell repertoires in COVID-19. On the study more broadly: The samples span acute and convalescent COVID-19 from the United States, Italy and Spain. Sources were T cells, B-cell-depleted T cells, or PBMCs; the material itself was cDNA or gDNA.

Per germline, CDR1 MGHRA and CDR2 YSYEKL. V was pared by 3 bases and J by 5 bases, with 15 bases of the junction left unmatched. The CDR3 sequence is 17 residues long. This clone was seen a single time. Each participant's cohort was designated according to participant-reported clinical history. In the original processing: Using reference gene primer amplification, nucleated cell counts were estimated. The assay was immunoSEQ multiplex PCR, and TCRdb's table has in-frame clones only and misses some. V and J calls and clone size are those listed in that table; D and trimming were worked out from the DNA. The data contain more than 300,000 clones, approximately 90% of them singletons.

The clonotype was recovered from a woman aged 25 to 45 who had recovered from COVID-19. The sequencing sample was made of PBMCs or T cells enriched from blood (not recorded which). The J gene is TRBJ1-2, the V gene TRBV4-1; 7 nucleotides align to TRBD1. The CDR3 DNA is TGCGCCAGCAGCCAGAAGGGCAGGGGGGCGGTAGGGTATGGCTACACCTTC. Its translation: CASSQKGRGAVGYGYTF.